The 29 T cell receptor beta chains presented below share a single source sample, sequenced in a study of T cell responses to AZD1222 COVID-19 vaccine. The data were produced by immunoSEQ multiplex PCR, yet TCRdb's version contains in-frame clones alone and is incomplete. The data hold 95,000 to 100,000 clones, with around 85% observed a single time. The sequencing here drew on peripheral blood, taken 28 days after the second AZD1222 dose. These receptors all come from an adult who received the AZD1222 COVID-19 vaccine.

CDR3 in DNA: TGTGCCAGCAGTGAAGCCCCCCGCCAGCAGCACCAGCCCCAGCATTTT. It translates to CASSEAPRQQHQPQHF. The chain joins TRBV6-1 to TRBJ1-5; unclear D gene. Looked up from germline, CDR1 is MNHNS and CDR2 is SASEGT. The V end lost 0 bases, the J end lost 7 bases, and 16 bases lay between the germline ends. The CDR3 has 16 amino acids.

This chain uses TRBV11-3 with TRBJ1-1; D is unclear. The germline CDR1 and CDR2 sequences are SGHNT and YENEEA. V shed 5 bases and J shed 5 bases, with 15 bases lying between them. CDR3 length equals 14 residues. The CDR3 coding sequence is TGTGCCAGCAGCCCGTCCGGGCTTAGGACTGAAGCTTTCTTT. The encoded protein is CASSPSGLRTEAFF.

This clone was counted only a few times. This chain uses TRBV7-3 with TRBJ2-7, with 10 bases matching TRBD1. Germline-derived CDR1 and CDR2 are SGHTA and FQGTGA. The CDR3 is 14 residues long. Germline trimming cut 5 bases from V and 5 bases from J; bases unmatched to any gene: 6. The CDR3 region is CASSLGQGVNEQYF. In DNA form, the CDR3 reads TGTGCCAGCAGCCTAGGACAGGGGGTAAACGAGCAGTACTTC.

The rearrangement joins TRBV3-1 (or the pseudogene TRBV3-2) to TRBJ1-3, with unresolved D. Germline V lookup: CDR1 LGHDT, CDR2 YNNKEL (reference sequence). The ends were cut back, 3 bases at V and 4 bases at J, with 10 bases in the middle. This CDR3 is built from 14 residues. CDR3 DNA sequence: TGTGCCAGCAGCCACCCTGGGATCGGAAACACCATATATTTT. Translated: CASSHPGIGNTIYF.

The chain combines TRBV5-1 with TRBJ1-1; 9 bases fit TRBD1. The germline V gene encodes CDR1 SGHRS and CDR2 YFSETQ. J gave up 0 bases and V 2 bases, and 2 bases lay outside the gene matches. This CDR3 is 15 amino acids long. CDR3 sequence (DNA): TGCGCCAGCAGCTTAGGACAGGGGATGAACACTGAAGCTTTCTTT. Encoded protein: CASSLGQGMNTEAFF.

The chain carries TRBV19 and TRBJ1-2; D not resolved. CDR3 length: 14 residues. Germline loops: CDR1 LNHDA, CDR2 SQIVND (reference sequence). Between the trimmed V and J ends, which lost 5 bases and 7 bases, there was a span of 17 bases. CDR3 sequence (DNA): TGTGCCAGTAGTGATACGGGAGGAGAAGGTGGCTACACCTTC. Translating gives CASSDTGGEGGYTF. The whole variable domain, filled in from reference TRBV19 and TRBJ1-2, reads DGGITQSPKYLFRKEGQNVTLSCEQNLNHDAMYWYRQDPGQGLRLIYYSQIVNDFQKGDIAEGYSVSREKKESFPLTVTSAQKNPTAFYLCASSDTGGEGGYTFGSGTRLTVV.

This clone occurred a few times. The V gene is TRBV5-5, the J gene TRBJ1-5, with D uncertain. The V and J ends lost 6 bases and 7 bases respectively, with 23 bases between them. Germline V gene data show CDR1 as SGHKS and CDR2 as YYEKEE (reference sequence). There are 16 residues in the CDR3. The CDR3 nucleotides read TGTGCCAGCACCCCGAGCCCATTCCCCAGCGGCCAGCCCCAGCATTTT. This sequence encodes CASTPSPFPSGQPQHF.

The V gene is TRBV7-9, the J gene TRBJ1-1; D is undetermined. With 3 bases removed from V and 3 bases from J, the gap between germline ends came to 8 bases. The V gene's germline CDR1 is SEHNR and CDR2 FQNEAQ (reference sequence). There are 13 residues in the CDR3. In DNA, the CDR3 is TGTGCCAGCAGCTTCCCGGAGGACACTGAAGCTTTCTTT. As protein: CASSFPEDTEAFF.

The rearrangement uses TRBV5-8 and TRBJ1-4; D unresolved. V was pared by 4 bases and J by 2 bases, with 12 bases between. This CDR3 has 15 amino acids. The germline V gene encodes CDR1 SGHTS and CDR2 YDEGEE. Here the CDR3 DNA reads TGTGCCAGCAGCGTTGATCCGGAGACTAATGAAAAACTGTTTTTT. It is translated as CASSVDPETNEKLFF.

The gene calls are TRBV19 and TRBJ1-2; D is undetermined. Looked up from germline, CDR1 is LNHDA and CDR2 is SQIVND (reference sequence). This CDR3 spans 11 amino acids. V was clipped by 4 bases and J by 8 bases, with 8 bases between them. CDR3 protein: CASSRTGGYTF. DNA for the CDR3: TGTGCCAGTAGTAGAACGGGGGGCTACACCTTC.

The genes are TRBV30 and TRBJ1-5, with D hard to call. There are 13 residues in the CDR3. Trimming stripped 0 bases from V and 3 bases from J, with 6 bases between. Germline CDR1 and CDR2: GTSNPN and SVGIG (reference sequence). The CDR3 reads CAWSVRDNQPQHF. The CDR3 DNA follows: TGTGCCTGGAGTGTACGCGACAATCAGCCCCAGCATTTT.

The count of this clone is one. The rearrangement links TRBV14 to TRBJ2-3, with D perhaps given as TRBD1 or TRBD2 (5 bases each). Trimming pared 4 bases from V and 2 bases from J, leaving 7 bases between. CDR1 SGHDN and CDR2 FVKESK come from the germline V gene. This CDR3 is built from 13 residues. Here the CDR3 DNA reads TGTGCCAGCAGCCCCGGGGCCACAGATACGCAGTATTTT. Translated, it gives CASSPGATDTQYF.

The chain combines TRBV7-6 with TRBJ2-4, with TRBD2 matching 10 bases. V was pared by 4 bases and J by 3 bases, with 6 bases of the junction left unmatched. The CDR3 loop spans 16 amino acids. CDR1 and CDR2 (germline): SGHVS, FNYEAQ. This CDR3 reads CASSSGTSENKNIQYF. The CDR3 nucleotides are TGTGCCAGCAGCTCCGGGACTAGCGAAAACAAAAACATTCAGTACTTC.

This chain uses TRBV4-3 with TRBJ2-1, with TRBD2 matching 16 bases. The CDR3 spans 16 residues. Trimming removed 4 bases from V and 10 bases from J; junction bases left unmatched: 7. Germline V gene data show CDR1 as LGHNA and CDR2 as YSLEER. This CDR3 reads CASSREGLAGGQEQFF. CDR3 DNA sequence: TGCGCCAGCAGCCGAGAGGGACTAGCGGGAGGGCAAGAGCAGTTCTTC.

This clone occurred once. The chain joins TRBV29-1 to TRBJ2-7, with D possibly being TRBD2 (5 bases). The CDR3 sequence is 14 residues long. Germline CDR1 reads SQVTM; CDR2 reads ANQGSEA. With 6 bases removed from V and 6 bases from J, the gap between germline ends came to 21 bases. The CDR3: CSVRRGLMPSEQYF. The CDR3 coding sequence is TGCAGCGTCCGCCGAGGGCTCATGCCGAGCGAGCAGTACTTC.

This chain joins TRBV5-1 and TRBJ2-1; 9 positions match TRBD2. CDR1 is SGHRS, CDR2 YFSETQ, per germline. CDR3 size: 15 residues. V dropped 5 bases and J dropped 4; count of bases not matched to a gene: 7. CDR3 bases: TGCGCCAGCAGGGTAGCGGGGGCCCCTTACAATGAGCAGTTCTTC. Encoded protein: CASRVAGAPYNEQFF.

The chain employs TRBV19 and TRBJ2-1; D may correspond to TRBD1 or TRBD2 (5 bases each). The CDR3 extends over 20 amino acids. CDR1 and CDR2 (germline): LNHDA, SQIVND (reference sequence). The V end was cut by 5 bases, the J end by 0 bases, with 26 bases between. The CDR3 region has the DNA TGTGCCAGTAGTGTTAGGTTCTTGGCCCGGGACCGAAGCTCCTACAATGAGCAGTTCTTC. It codes for CASSVRFLARDRSSYNEQFF.

The V call is TRBV5-1, the J call TRBJ1-5; D remains ambiguous. This CDR3 is 15 amino acids long. The germline gives CDR1 SGHRS, CDR2 YFSETQ. V lost 1 base, J lost 5 bases, and 13 bases lay in between. CDR3 protein: CASSLTNPKHQPQHF. CDR3 nucleotide sequence: TGCGCCAGCAGCTTGACAAACCCGAAACATCAGCCCCAGCATTTT.

The V call is TRBV7-2, the J call TRBJ1-5; 8 bases align to TRBD1. The CDR3 consists of 15 residues. Germline CDR1 is SGHTA and CDR2 is FQGNSA. Germline trimming cut 4 bases from V and 4 bases from J; bases unmatched to any gene: 6. CDR3 in amino acids: CASSSRTGFNQPQHF. CDR3 sequence (DNA): TGTGCCAGCAGCTCGCGGACAGGGTTTAATCAGCCCCAGCATTTT.

This clone was seen once. The chain employs TRBV5-1 and TRBJ1-2; 7 positions match TRBD1. The CDR3 length is 13 residues. Looked up from germline, CDR1 is SGHRS and CDR2 is YFSETQ. The ends lost 4 bases at V and 6 bases at J; junction bases unmatched: 6. The CDR3: CASSVRGRDGYTF. As DNA, the CDR3 is TGCGCCAGCAGCGTTAGGGGGCGGGATGGCTACACCTTC. The whole variable domain, remainder taken from reference TRBV5-1 and TRBJ1-2, is KAGVTQTPRYLIKTRGQQVTLSCSPISGHRSVSWYQQTPGQGLQFLFEYFSETQRNKGNFPGRFSGRQFSNSRSEMNVSTLELGDSALYLCASSVRGRDGYTFGSGTRLTVV.

This clone was observed a single time. The chain carries TRBV6-2 or TRBV6-3 and TRBJ2-7; 7 bases are a match to TRBD2. Per the germline V gene, CDR1 is MNHEY and CDR2 is SVGEGT. This CDR3 has 17 amino acids. J gave up 3 bases and V 6 bases, and 17 bases lay outside the gene matches. CDR3 DNA: TGTGCCAGCAGCTCCGCGACGGCAGCGGGAAACCTCTACGAGCAGTACTTC. Protein: CASSSATAAGNLYEQYF.

As DNA, the CDR3 is TGTGCCAGCAGGAAGGGGGCTGGGACCTACGAGCAGTACTTC. Its translation is CASRKGAGTYEQYF. This chain joins TRBV11-1 and TRBJ2-7; TRBD1 aligns across 7 bases. The J segment lost 2 bases and the V segment lost 6 bases, leaving 7 bases of the junction unmatched. This CDR3 region has 14 residues. Germline V gives CDR1 SGHAT, CDR2 FQDESV (reference sequence).

This rearrangement joins TRBV6-6 to TRBJ1-1, with D uncertain. Germline V gene lookup returns CDR1 MNHNY and CDR2 SVGAGI (reference sequence). The CDR3 runs to 13 residues. The ends were cut back, 4 bases at V and 5 bases at J, with 11 bases in the middle. The CDR3 bases are TGTGCCAGCAGTTTCGGGGAATGGACTGAAGCTTTCTTT. This encodes CASSFGEWTEAFF.

The chain joins TRBV7-8 to TRBJ1-5, with TRBD1 as a possible D gene (6 bases). V was pared by 1 base and J by 10 bases, with 17 bases between. Germline CDR1 reads SGHVS; CDR2 reads FQNEAQ. The CDR3 contains 15 residues. CDR3 in DNA: TGTGCCAGCAGCTTAGTGTCTGGGGGCCGAGATCCCCAGCATTTT. It encodes CASSLVSGGRDPQHF.

The CDR3 spells CASSESEVPIGPQHF. The DNA for the CDR3 is TGCGCCAGCAGTGAGTCGGAGGTACCGATAGGGCCCCAGCATTTT. The chain employs TRBV10-1 and TRBJ1-5; D is uncertain. The CDR3 has 15 residues. Germline-derived CDR1 and CDR2 are WNHNN and SYGVQD (reference sequence). V lost 0 bases and J 9 bases, leaving 15 bases between the germline ends.

The rearrangement joins TRBV12-3 or TRBV12-4 to TRBJ1-1, with D unresolved. The CDR3 has 13 amino acids. The V and J ends lost 3 bases and 9 bases respectively, with 14 bases between them. CDR3 protein: CASSFWSPKQAFF. DNA of the CDR3: TGTGCCAGCAGTTTTTGGTCCCCCAAGCAAGCTTTCTTT.

V is TRBV30 and J is TRBJ1-1; D gene unclear. Deletions cut 7 bases from V and 0 bases from J, with 15 bases between. The CDR3 is 14 amino acids. CDR1 is GTSNPN, CDR2 SVGIG, per germline (reference sequence). The DNA of the CDR3 is TGTGCCTATACGTCAGGCGTAATGAACACTGAAGCTTTCTTT. Protein product: CAYTSGVMNTEAFF.

This chain links TRBV29-1 with TRBJ2-7; 9 bases are a match to TRBD1. The CDR3 has 15 amino acids. CDR1 is SQVTM and CDR2 is ANQGSEA in the germline V gene. Germline trimming cut 4 bases from V and 2 bases from J; bases unmatched to any gene: 9. The CDR3: CSVVFAGTGTYEQYF. The DNA for the CDR3 is TGCAGCGTTGTGTTTGCGGGGACAGGGACCTACGAGCAGTACTTC.

V gene TRBV19 combines with J gene TRBJ2-4; D gene unclear. V was clipped by 5 bases and J by 0 bases, with 11 bases between them. Germline lookup yields CDR1 LNHDA and CDR2 SQIVND (reference sequence). CDR3 length: 15 residues. CDR3 DNA sequence: TGTGCCAGTAGTGTTCAGGTTTTAGCCAAAAACATTCAGTACTTC. Its translation: CASSVQVLAKNIQYF.